The rows below give T cell receptor beta chains drawn from one sample of a study of T cells after yellow fever vaccination. TCRdb reprocessed the 5' RACE reads via MiXCR and lists one record per CDR3 protein. The repertoire includes approximately 250,000 distinct CDR3 sequences, around 3.5% of them detected once, and about 20% sits in the top ten. The source material was PBMCs, sampled 15 days after the yellow fever booster vaccination. The receptors were gathered from a man between 18 and 29 years old who received the YFV17D yellow fever vaccine. CDR3s include the opening cysteine and the closing phenylalanine or tryptophan. The order of the fields is D gene, J gene, CDR3 length, V gene, clone size, CDR3 protein, CDR3 DNA. D genes are given only for firm matches. Expanded clones are given a class, and other clones once, few, many or no size at all.

>-|TRBJ1-1|15|TRBV7-9|many
CASSTWGGHSTEAFF
TGTGCCAGCAGTACTTGGGGGGGGCACAGCACTGAAGCTTTCTTT
>-|TRBJ1-3|15|TRBV5-1|many
CASSSILGPGNTIYF
TGCGCCAGCAGCTCCATTCTCGGCCCCGGAAACACCATATATTTT
>-|TRBJ2-5|13|TRBV5-1|many
CASSSQPQETQYF
TGCGCCAGCAGCTCCCAACCCCAAGAGACCCAGTACTTC
>-|TRBJ1-1|14|TRBV15|many
CATSSIGAFTEAFF
TGTGCCACCAGCAGTATAGGGGCATTCACTGAAGCTTTCTTT
>TRBD1|TRBJ1-2|15|TRBV12-3/TRBV12-4|many
CASSPGQGIAYGYTF
TGTGCCAGCAGCCCCGGACAGGGGATCGCCTATGGCTACACCTTC
>-|TRBJ1-6|13|TRBV5-1|many
CASSFGVNSPLHF
TGCGCCAGCAGCTTCGGTGTGAATTCACCCCTCCACTTT
>-|TRBJ2-3|13|TRBV5-1|many
CASSFPGTDTQYF
TGCGCCAGCAGCTTTCCGGGGACAGATACGCAGTATTTT
>-|TRBJ2-5|14|TRBV7-2|many
CASSLDRGRETQYF
TGTGCCAGCAGCTTAGATAGGGGCAGGGAGACCCAGTACTTC
>-|TRBJ1-3|15|TRBV6-1|many
CASREKTRSGNTIYF
TGTGCCAGCAGGGAGAAGACTCGCTCTGGAAACACCATATATTTT
>-|TRBJ2-6|13|TRBV5-5|many
CASSPWGANVLTF
TGTGCCAGCAGCCCGTGGGGGGCCAACGTCCTGACTTTC
>TRBD1|TRBJ1-2|15|TRBV7-9|many
CASSLLTGTGDGYTF
TGTGCCAGCAGTTTATTAACCGGGACAGGCGATGGCTACACCTTC
>-|TRBJ2-7|13|TRBV7-7|many
CASSLSPRNEQYF
TGTGCCAGCAGCTTAAGCCCCCGCAACGAGCAGTACTTC
>TRBD1|TRBJ1-1|13|TRBV10-2|many
CAGNRGPNTEAFF
TGCGCCGGTAACAGGGGGCCCAACACTGAAGCTTTCTTT
>-|TRBJ1-5|17|TRBV28|-
CASSTHPLGASNQPQHF
TGTGCCAGCAGTACGCACCCTTTGGGGGCGAGCAATCAGCCCCAGCATTTT
>-|TRBJ2-5|15|TRBV5-1|many
CASSPGTKLKETQYF
TGCGCCAGCAGCCCCGGGACCAAGCTAAAGGAGACCCAGTACTTC
>-|TRBJ2-1|15|TRBV7-3|many
CASSLTPSQLQEQFF
TGTGCCAGCAGCTTAACGCCGTCACAGCTTCAAGAGCAGTTCTTC
>-|TRBJ1-2|11|TRBV29-1|many
CSVGDIYGYTF
TGCAGCGTTGGAGACATCTATGGCTACACCTTC
>-|TRBJ2-1|12|TRBV7-2|many
CAGSGPQAEQFF
TGTGCCGGATCCGGGCCCCAGGCCGAGCAGTTCTTC
>-|TRBJ2-7|16|TRBV3-1|many
CASSQDSEQGVYEQYF
TGTGCCAGCAGCCAAGATTCTGAACAGGGCGTTTACGAGCAGTACTTC
>TRBD2|TRBJ2-2|14|TRBV25-1|many
CASSEGTMTGELFF
TGTGCCAGCAGTGAAGGGACTATGACCGGGGAGCTGTTTTTT
>-|TRBJ1-1|12|TRBV12-3/TRBV12-4|many
CASSLAQVEAFF
TGTGCCAGCAGTTTAGCGCAAGTTGAAGCTTTCTTT
>-|TRBJ2-6|17|TRBV3-1|many
CASSRRRGYSGANVLTF
TGTGCCAGCAGCCGAAGAAGGGGCTACTCTGGGGCCAACGTCCTGACTTTC
>-|TRBJ2-6|15|TRBV12-3/TRBV12-4|many
CASSLASSGGDVLTF
TGTGCCAGCAGTTTAGCGTCATCAGGAGGGGACGTCCTGACTTTC
>-|TRBJ2-1|19|TRBV21-1|many
CASTKRVAGAQSSYNEQFF
TGTGCCAGCACCAAGAGGGTAGCGGGGGCTCAGAGCTCCTACAATGAGCAGTTCTTC
>-|TRBJ1-5|15|TRBV4-3|many
CASSPLVTGYQPQHF
TGCGCCAGCAGCCCTCTTGTGACAGGATATCAGCCCCAGCATTTT
>-|TRBJ2-3|12|TRBV7-2|-
CASSFRDDTQYF
TGTGCCAGCAGCTTCCGGGATGATACGCAGTATTTT
>-|TRBJ2-1|13|TRBV3-1|many
CASSRRGKNEQFF
TGTGCCAGCAGCCGGCGGGGAAAGAATGAGCAGTTCTTC
>TRBD2|TRBJ2-1|13|TRBV10-2|-
CASLGGGINEQFF
TGCGCCAGCCTGGGCGGGGGGATAAATGAGCAGTTCTTC
>-|TRBJ1-1|14|TRBV20-1|many
CSAIPGQTNTEAFF
TGCAGTGCTATTCCGGGACAAACGAACACTGAAGCTTTCTTT
>TRBD1|TRBJ1-1|16|TRBV4-1|-
CASSARTGYMNTEAFF
TGCGCCAGCAGCGCGCGGACAGGGTACATGAACACTGAAGCTTTCTTT
>-|TRBJ2-3|14|TRBV29-1|many
CSGRTASSTDTQYF
TGCAGCGGCCGGACAGCAAGTAGCACAGATACGCAGTATTTT
>-|TRBJ1-2|12|TRBV7-2|many
CASSLVAYGYTF
TGTGCCAGCAGCTTAGTGGCCTATGGCTACACCTTC
>TRBD1|TRBJ2-5|17|TRBV24-1|many
CATSDFAGTGGEETQYF
TGTGCCACCAGTGATTTCGCCGGGACAGGGGGCGAAGAGACCCAGTACTTC
>-|TRBJ2-5|9|TRBV2|many
CASGSVRHF
TGTGCCAGCGGGTCCGTGCGGCACTTC
>-|TRBJ1-2|15|TRBV30|many
CAWSVTLENINGYTF
TGTGCCTGGAGTGTAACCCTGGAAAATATAAATGGCTACACCTTC
>TRBD1|TRBJ2-7|15|TRBV4-2|many
CASSHPGQGIYEQYF
TGTGCCAGCAGCCACCCGGGACAGGGGATCTACGAGCAGTACTTC
>-|TRBJ1-2|14|TRBV7-6|-
CASSPDPTGYGYTF
TGTGCCAGCAGCCCAGACCCAACGGGCTATGGCTACACCTTC
>TRBD1|TRBJ1-5|16|TRBV19|many
CASSILGGQGNQPQHF
TGTGCCAGTAGTATTCTGGGCGGACAGGGGAATCAGCCCCAGCATTTT
>-|TRBJ2-1|13|TRBV7-2|many
CASSLDAFNEQFF
TGTGCCAGCAGTCTTGACGCCTTCAATGAGCAGTTCTTC
>-|TRBJ2-3|11|TRBV6-2/TRBV6-3|many
CASASTDTQYF
TGTGCCAGCGCCAGCACAGATACGCAGTATTTT
>-|TRBJ2-1|13|TRBV18|many
CASSTGRRDEQFF
TGTGCCAGCTCAACGGGAAGGAGGGATGAGCAGTTCTTC
>TRBD1|TRBJ2-2|18|TRBV20-1|many
CSARGGTPGQGSTGELFF
TGCAGTGCTAGAGGCGGTACACCGGGACAGGGGAGCACCGGGGAGCTGTTTTTT
>-|TRBJ2-2|14|TRBV3-1|many
CASSPRVLSGELFF
TGTGCCAGCAGCCCGAGGGTTCTCTCCGGGGAGCTGTTTTTT
>-|TRBJ2-7|14|TRBV27|many
CASRSGGLFYEQYF
TGTGCCAGCAGATCCGGCGGGTTGTTCTACGAGCAGTACTTC
>TRBD2|TRBJ2-4|13|TRBV27|many
CASSLAGGFIQYF
TGTGCCAGCAGTTTAGCGGGAGGGTTCATTCAGTACTTC